The TCR beta chain under discussion was sequenced for a study of T-cell memory formation after mild COVID-19. TCRdb re-derived calls from the 5' RACE reads in MiXCR, one entry per CDR3 protein. In the table there are about 190,000 distinct CDR3 sequences, around 25% of which are singletons. V lost 3 bases, J lost 0 bases, and 11 bases lay in between. Germline V gives CDR1 KGHSH, CDR2 LQKENI. CDR3 length: 15 residues. J is TRBJ1-2 and V is TRBV18; tentative D call: TRBD1 (5 bases). Material: PBMCs or a T cell subset sorted from them (not recorded which). This sequence originates from an adult woman who had mild COVID-19 (a few samples of this study predate the infection). Cell type and time point are not known. The CDR3 spells CASSPWDGSNYGYTF. In DNA, the CDR3 is TGTGCCAGCTCACCCTGGGACGGATCTAACTATGGCTACACCTTC.